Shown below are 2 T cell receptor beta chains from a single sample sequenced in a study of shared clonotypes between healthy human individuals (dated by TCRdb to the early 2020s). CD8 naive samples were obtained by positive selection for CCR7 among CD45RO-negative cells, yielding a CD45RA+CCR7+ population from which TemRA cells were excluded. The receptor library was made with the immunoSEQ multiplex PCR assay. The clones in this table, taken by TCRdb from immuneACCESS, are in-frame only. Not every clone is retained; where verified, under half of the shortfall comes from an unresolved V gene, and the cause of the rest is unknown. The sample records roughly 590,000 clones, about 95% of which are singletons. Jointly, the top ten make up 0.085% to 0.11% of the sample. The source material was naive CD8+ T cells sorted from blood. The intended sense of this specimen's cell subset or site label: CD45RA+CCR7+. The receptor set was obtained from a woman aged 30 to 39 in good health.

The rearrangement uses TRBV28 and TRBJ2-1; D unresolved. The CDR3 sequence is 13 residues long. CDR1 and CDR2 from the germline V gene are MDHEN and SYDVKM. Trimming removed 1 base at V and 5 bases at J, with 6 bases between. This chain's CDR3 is CASSLSLDNEQFF. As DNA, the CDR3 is TGTGCCAGCAGTTTATCCCTGGACAATGAGCAGTTCTTC.

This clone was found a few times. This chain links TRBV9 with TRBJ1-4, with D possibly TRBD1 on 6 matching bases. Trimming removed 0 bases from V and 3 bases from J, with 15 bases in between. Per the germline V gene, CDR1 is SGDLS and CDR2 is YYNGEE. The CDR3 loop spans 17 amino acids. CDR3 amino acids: CASSVGQAQWANEKLFF. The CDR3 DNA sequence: TGTGCCAGCAGCGTAGGACAGGCCCAATGGGCTAATGAAAAACTGTTTTTT. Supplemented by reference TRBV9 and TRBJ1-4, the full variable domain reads DSGVTQTPKHLITATGQRVTLRCSPRSGDLSVYWYQQSLDQGLQFLIQYYNGEERAKGNILERFSAQQFPDLHSELNLSSLELGDSALYFCASSVGQAQWANEKLFFGSGTQLSVL.